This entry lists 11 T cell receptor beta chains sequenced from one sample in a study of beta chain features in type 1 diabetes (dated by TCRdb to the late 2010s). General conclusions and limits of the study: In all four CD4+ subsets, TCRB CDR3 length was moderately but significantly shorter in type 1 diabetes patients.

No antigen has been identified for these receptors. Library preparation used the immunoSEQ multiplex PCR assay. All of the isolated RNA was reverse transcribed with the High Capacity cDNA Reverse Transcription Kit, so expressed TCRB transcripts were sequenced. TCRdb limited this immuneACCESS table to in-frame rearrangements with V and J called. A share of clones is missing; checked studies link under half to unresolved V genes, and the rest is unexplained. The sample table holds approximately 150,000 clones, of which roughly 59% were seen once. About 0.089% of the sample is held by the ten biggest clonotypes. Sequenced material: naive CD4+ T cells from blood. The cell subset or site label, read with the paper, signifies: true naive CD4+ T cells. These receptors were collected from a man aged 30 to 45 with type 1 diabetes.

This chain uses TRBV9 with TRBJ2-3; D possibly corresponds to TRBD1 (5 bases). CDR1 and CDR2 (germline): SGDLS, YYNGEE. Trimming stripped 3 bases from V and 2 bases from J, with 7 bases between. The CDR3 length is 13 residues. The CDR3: CASSGQNTDTQYF. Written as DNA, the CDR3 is TGTGCCAGCAGCGGACAGAACACAGATACGCAGTATTTT.

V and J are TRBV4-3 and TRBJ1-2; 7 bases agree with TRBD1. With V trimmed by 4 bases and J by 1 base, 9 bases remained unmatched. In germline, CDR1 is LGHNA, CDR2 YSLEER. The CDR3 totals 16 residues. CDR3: CASSPTTGTVNYGYTF. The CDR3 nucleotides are TGCGCCAGCAGCCCGACTACCGGGACAGTTAACTATGGCTACACCTTC.

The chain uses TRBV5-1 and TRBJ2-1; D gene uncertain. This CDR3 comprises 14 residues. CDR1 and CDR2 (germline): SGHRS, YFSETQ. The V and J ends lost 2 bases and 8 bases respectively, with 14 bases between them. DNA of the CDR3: TGCGCCAGCAGCTTCTCCACCCTGGGGTATGAGCAGTTCTTC. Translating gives CASSFSTLGYEQFF.

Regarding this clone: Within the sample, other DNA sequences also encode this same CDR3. This chain's CDR3 is CSAFTDTQYF. CDR3 in DNA: TGCAGTGCCTTCACAGATACGCAGTATTTT. This sequence joins TRBV20-1 and TRBJ2-3; D is ambiguous. CDR1 is DFQATT and CDR2 is SNEGSKA in the germline V gene (reference sequence). The V end lost 6 bases, the J end lost 2 bases, and 3 bases lay between the germline ends. The CDR3 totals 10 residues.

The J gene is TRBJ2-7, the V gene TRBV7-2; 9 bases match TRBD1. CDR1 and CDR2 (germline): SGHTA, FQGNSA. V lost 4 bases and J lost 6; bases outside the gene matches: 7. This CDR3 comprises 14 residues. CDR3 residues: CASSSLGQGTEQYF. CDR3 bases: TGTGCCAGCAGCTCTCTCGGACAGGGGACCGAGCAGTACTTC.

The CDR3 DNA follows: TGCGCCAGCAGCCAAGCAGGGTACCGGGGCGGCTACACCTTC. As protein: CASSQAGYRGGYTF. The rearrangement uses TRBV4-3 and TRBJ1-2; D perhaps matches TRBD1 (5 bases). The V gene lost 1 base and the J gene lost 8 bases, with 14 bases spanning the gap. CDR1 is LGHNA and CDR2 is YSLEER in the germline V gene. This CDR3 contains 14 residues.

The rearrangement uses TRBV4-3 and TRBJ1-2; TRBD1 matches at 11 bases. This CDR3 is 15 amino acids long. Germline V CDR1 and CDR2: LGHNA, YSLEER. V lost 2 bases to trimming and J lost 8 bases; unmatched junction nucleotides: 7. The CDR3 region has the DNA TGCGCCAGCAGCCAATCCCGGGACAGGGGGAAGGGCTACACCTTC. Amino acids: CASSQSRDRGKGYTF.

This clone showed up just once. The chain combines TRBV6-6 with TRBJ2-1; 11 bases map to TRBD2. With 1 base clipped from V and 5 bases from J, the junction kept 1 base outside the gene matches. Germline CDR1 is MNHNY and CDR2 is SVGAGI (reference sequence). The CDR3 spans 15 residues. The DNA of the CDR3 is TGTGCCAGCAGTTACTTACTAGCGGGGGACAATGAGCAGTTCTTC. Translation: CASSYLLAGDNEQFF.

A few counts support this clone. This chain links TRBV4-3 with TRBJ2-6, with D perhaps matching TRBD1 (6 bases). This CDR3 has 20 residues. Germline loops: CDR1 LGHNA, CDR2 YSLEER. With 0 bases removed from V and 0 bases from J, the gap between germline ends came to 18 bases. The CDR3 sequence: CASSQDLLQGRVSGANVLTF. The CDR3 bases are TGCGCCAGCAGCCAAGATCTTCTACAGGGCCGGGTCTCTGGGGCCAACGTCCTGACTTTC.

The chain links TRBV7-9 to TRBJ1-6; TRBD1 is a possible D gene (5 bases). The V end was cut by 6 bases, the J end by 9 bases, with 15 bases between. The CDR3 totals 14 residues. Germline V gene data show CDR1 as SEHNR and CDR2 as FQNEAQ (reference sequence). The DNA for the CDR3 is TGTGCCAGCAGATCCCTCGCCGGGGGTTCACCCCTCCACTTT. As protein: CASRSLAGGSPLHF.

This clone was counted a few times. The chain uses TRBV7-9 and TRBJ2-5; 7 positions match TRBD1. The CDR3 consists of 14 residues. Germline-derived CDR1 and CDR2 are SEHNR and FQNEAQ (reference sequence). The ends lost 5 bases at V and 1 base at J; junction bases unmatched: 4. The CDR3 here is CASSPGTAQETQYF. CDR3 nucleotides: TGTGCCAGCAGCCCCGGGACAGCCCAAGAGACCCAGTACTTC.